Following are 30 T cell receptor beta chains from one sample sequenced in a study of graft-versus-host responses after intestinal transplantation. The antigens these receptors bind are not known. Profiled with immunoSEQ multiplex PCR; TCRdb holds only in-frame clones, not every one. In the table there are fewer than 110,000 clones, approximately 93% of which are singletons. This material consisted of unstimulated CD8+ T cells sorted from spleen or lymph node cells, taken before intestinal transplant. All receptors come from a human donor who received an intestinal transplant.

The chain carries TRBV9 and TRBJ2-1, with 13 nucleotides matching TRBD2. J was trimmed by 8 bases and V by 3 bases; bases with no gene match: 5. Germline V gene lookup returns CDR1 SGDLS and CDR2 YYNGEE. The CDR3 is made up of 15 amino acids. CDR3 loop: CASSAGTSGAHEQFF. In DNA form, the CDR3 reads TGTGCCAGCAGCGCGGGGACTAGCGGGGCCCATGAGCAGTTCTTC.

The V and J genes are TRBV4-1 and TRBJ2-3; possibly TRBD1 for D (6 bases). Germline V CDR1 and CDR2: MGHRA, YSYEKL. This CDR3 has 16 amino acids. Trimming took off 5 bases at V and 4 bases at J, with 19 bases between the two ends. CDR3 sequence reads: CASSFRPIGGADTQYF. The CDR3 nucleotides read TGCGCCAGCAGCTTTCGCCCCATTGGGGGCGCAGATACGCAGTATTTT.

This chain links TRBV9 with TRBJ2-3; D unclear. In germline, CDR1 is SGDLS, CDR2 YYNGEE. The CDR3 consists of 14 residues. Trimming removed 2 bases at V and 2 bases at J, with 9 bases between. DNA for the CDR3: TGTGCCAGCAGCGTTAGGGCGTTCACAGATACGCAGTATTTT. As protein: CASSVRAFTDTQYF.

The rearrangement uses TRBV6-4 and TRBJ2-3; no reliable D call. This CDR3 is built from 12 residues. CDR1 and CDR2 from the germline V gene are MRHNA and SNTAGT. V was cut by 5 bases and J by 3 bases, with 6 bases left in between. The chain's CDR3 is CASSPSTDTQYF. CDR3 in DNA: TGTGCCAGCAGTCCCAGTACAGATACGCAGTATTTT.

The chain employs TRBV10-2 and TRBJ2-3; 9 nucleotides agree with TRBD2. The germline V gene has CDR1 WSHSY and CDR2 SAAADI. The junction had 8 bases not matched to a gene; V was cut back by 0 bases and J by 4 bases. The CDR3 length is 17 residues. Here the CDR3 reads CASSESLGGGGADTQYF. The CDR3, as DNA: TGCGCCAGCAGTGAGTCGTTGGGCGGGGGGGGTGCAGATACGCAGTATTTT.

The chain carries TRBV19 and TRBJ2-2; 7 bases line up with TRBD1. CDR3 length equals 14 residues. The ends lost 11 bases at V and 2 bases at J; junction bases unmatched: 8. Germline V gene sequence: CDR1 LNHDA, CDR2 SQIVND (reference sequence). CDR3: CAGRQGFNTGELFF. The DNA of the CDR3 is TGTGCCGGAAGACAGGGCTTTAACACCGGGGAGCTGTTTTTT.

The chain recombines TRBV6-5 with TRBJ2-3; D is unclear. The CDR3 spans 11 residues. Looked up from germline, CDR1 is MNHEY and CDR2 is SVGAGI. V dropped 7 bases and J dropped 7 bases, with 9 bases sitting between them. The CDR3 sequence: CASIGGHTQYF. For the CDR3, the DNA is TGTGCCAGCATTGGTGGACATACGCAGTATTTT.

This clone was detected only once. V gene TRBV2 combines with J gene TRBJ1-2; possibly TRBD1 for D (6 bases). Germline CDR1 and CDR2: SNHLY and FYNNEI. V lost 1 base and J lost 7, with 7 bases in between. The CDR3 loop spans 12 amino acids. CDR3 protein: CASSEVQGGYTF. The CDR3 DNA is TGTGCCAGCAGTGAAGTACAGGGTGGCTACACCTTC. Full variable domain (outside the CDR3, taken from reference TRBV2 and TRBJ1-2): EPEVTQTPSHQVTQMGQEVILRCVPISNHLYFYWYRQILGQKVEFLVSFYNNEISEKSEIFDDQFSVERPDGSNFTLKIRSTKLEDSAMYFCASSEVQGGYTFGSGTRLTVV.

The chain employs TRBV5-1 and TRBJ2-1; 9 bases agree with TRBD2. The CDR3 is 19 residues long. The ends lost 5 bases at V and 4 bases at J; junction bases unmatched: 19. Germline-derived CDR1 and CDR2 are SGHRS and YFSETQ. The CDR3 region has the DNA TGCGCCAGCAGGCAGGCTAGCGGGGTTTCTGGAACGTCTTACAATGAGCAGTTCTTC. Amino acid sequence: CASRQASGVSGTSYNEQFF.

The V call is TRBV7-2, the J call TRBJ1-5; TRBD1 aligns across 10 bases. Per germline, CDR1 SGHTA and CDR2 FQGNSA. Germline trimming cut 2 bases from V and 3 bases from J; bases unmatched to any gene: 7. The CDR3 totals 17 residues. The CDR3, as DNA: TGTGCCAGCAGCTTAAGGGACAGGGGAATTTTCAATCAGCCCCAGCATTTT. Amino acids: CASSLRDRGIFNQPQHF. The whole variable domain, remainder taken from reference TRBV7-2 and TRBJ1-5, is GAGVSQSPSNKVTEKGKDVELRCDPISGHTALYWYRQSLGQGLEFLIYFQGNSAPDKSGLPSDRFSAERTGGSVSTLTIQRTQQEDSAVYLCASSLRDRGIFNQPQHFGDGTRLSIL.

The chain is built from TRBV11-2 and TRBJ1-6, with D maybe TRBD1 (5 bases). Deletions cut 1 base from V and 14 bases from J, with 21 bases between. This CDR3 has 16 amino acids. Germline assignment: CDR1 SGHAT and CDR2 FQNNGV. CDR3 protein: CASSLGPRDPKVTLHF. The CDR3 DNA reads as TGTGCCAGCAGCTTAGGCCCCCGGGACCCCAAGGTCACCCTCCACTTT.

The gene calls are TRBV9 and TRBJ2-1; 9 nucleotides agree with TRBD2. This CDR3 is 15 amino acids long. Looked up from germline, CDR1 is SGDLS and CDR2 is YYNGEE. The ends lost 2 bases at V and 0 bases at J; junction bases unmatched: 0. The DNA of the CDR3 is TGTGCCAGCAGCGTTAGCGGGAGCTCCTACAATGAGCAGTTCTTC. Its protein product is CASSVSGSSYNEQFF.

The V call is TRBV4-1, the J call TRBJ1-1; D gene uncertain. CDR1 and CDR2 from the germline V gene are MGHRA and YSYEKL. Trimming shortened V by 3 bases and J by 8 bases, and 7 bases separated the two germline ends. This CDR3 spans 11 amino acids. CDR3 amino acids: CASSHAEEAFF. CDR3 sequence (DNA): TGCGCCAGCAGCCATGCAGAGGAAGCTTTCTTT.

The chain links TRBV21-1 to TRBJ2-3; TRBD1, the table's D call, was not compared with the DNA. TRBV21-1 is described as a pseudogene. The CDR3 has 15 residues. The CDR3 DNA follows: TGTGCCAGCAGCCCCCGGACAGGGGACACAGATACGCAGTATTTT. This gives the protein CASSPRTGDTDTQYF.

This sequence joins TRBV19 and TRBJ2-1, with TRBD2 matching 8 bases. CDR1 and CDR2 from the germline V gene are LNHDA and SQIVND (reference sequence). The CDR3 spans 14 residues. The J segment lost 6 bases and the V segment lost 3 bases, leaving 4 bases of the junction unmatched. The CDR3 DNA follows: TGTGCCAGTAGTATCCGGGGGGGCAGCAATGAGCAGTTCTTC. Translated: CASSIRGGSNEQFF.

The chain couples TRBV6-5 to TRBJ2-1; no clear D. There are 11 residues in the CDR3. V was cut by 5 bases and J by 10 bases, with 9 bases left in between. From germline, CDR1 is MNHEY and CDR2 SVGAGI. CDR3: CASSAGQEQFF. The CDR3 bases are TGTGCCAGCAGTGCCGGTCAGGAGCAGTTCTTC.

This clone has just a few counts. The chain recombines TRBV18 with TRBJ2-2; D not certain. The V end was cut by 2 bases, the J end by 0 bases, with 4 bases between. CDR3 length equals 14 residues. The germline gives CDR1 KGHSH, CDR2 LQKENI. The CDR3 protein is CASSPGTNTGELFF. In DNA form, the CDR3 reads TGTGCCAGCTCACCAGGAACGAACACCGGGGAGCTGTTTTTT. The variable domain in full, with the rest retrieved from reference TRBV18 and TRBJ2-2, is NAGVMQNPRHLVRRRGQEARLRCSPMKGHSHVYWYRQLPEEGLKFMVYLQKENIIDESGMPKERFSAEFPKEGPSILRIQQVVRGDSAAYFCASSPGTNTGELFFGEGSRLTVL.

This chain links TRBV2 with TRBJ1-2; D not resolved. Germline V lookup: CDR1 SNHLY, CDR2 FYNNEI. The V gene lost 6 bases and the J gene lost 6 bases, with 17 bases spanning the gap. The CDR3 has 14 residues. The CDR3 DNA reads as TGTGCCAGCAGCCCCGGAGGACCACGAGATGGCTACACCTTC. Translating gives CASSPGGPRDGYTF.

This clone has only one observation. The chain is built from TRBV7-9 and TRBJ1-6; D gene unclear. CDR3 size: 15 residues. V was trimmed by 2 bases and J by 5 bases, leaving 10 bases between them. Germline CDR1 reads SEHNR; CDR2 reads FQNEAQ (reference sequence). The CDR3 bases are TGTGCCAGCAGCTTAACGTCAGAAGATAATTCACCCCTCCACTTT. As protein: CASSLTSEDNSPLHF.

CDR3 protein: CASSPPDGQLYEKLFF. The CDR3 DNA follows: TGTGCCAGCAGCCCCCCGGATGGCCAATTATATGAAAAACTGTTTTTT. The chain is built from TRBV7-9 and TRBJ1-4; D not certain. The V gene's germline CDR1 is SEHNR and CDR2 FQNEAQ (reference sequence). Trimming took 5 bases from V and 6 from J, leaving 19 bases between them. CDR3 length equals 16 residues.

This chain connects TRBV6-1 to TRBJ2-1; D possibly matches TRBD1 or TRBD2 (5 bases each). The CDR3 runs 14 residues. Trimming removed 11 bases from V and 8 bases from J, with 22 bases in between. Germline V gene data show CDR1 as MNHNS and CDR2 as SASEGT. CDR3 residues: CAGAMGALFDEQFF. The CDR3, as DNA: TGTGCCGGGGCGATGGGAGCCTTGTTCGATGAGCAGTTCTTC.

The chain joins TRBV12-5 to TRBJ1-5, with D possibly TRBD1 on 5 matching bases. V was shortened by 0 bases and J by 4 bases, with 10 bases between the two germline ends. The germline V gene encodes CDR1 LGHNT and CDR2 FRNRAP. The CDR3 sequence is 15 residues long. Here the CDR3 DNA reads TGTGCTAGTGGTTTGGTAGTTGCAGGGAATCAGCCCCAGCATTTT. Protein sequence: CASGLVVAGNQPQHF.

The chain is built from TRBV2 and TRBJ1-5; D gene ambiguous. The CDR3 totals 12 residues. Trimming shortened V by 3 bases and J by 4 bases, and 4 bases separated the two germline ends. Germline V gives CDR1 SNHLY, CDR2 FYNNEI. The CDR3 DNA sequence: TGTGCCAGCAGTGAGAGTAATCAGCCCCAGCATTTT. Translation gives CASSESNQPQHF.

The gene calls are TRBV9 and TRBJ1-1; D not resolved. Trimming stripped 0 bases from V and 1 base from J, with 4 bases between. From germline, CDR1 is SGDLS and CDR2 YYNGEE. The CDR3 covers 13 residues. CDR3 in amino acids: CASSVGSNTEAFF. DNA for the CDR3: TGTGCCAGCAGCGTAGGGTCGAACACTGAAGCTTTCTTT. Full variable domain (outside the CDR3, taken from reference TRBV9 and TRBJ1-1): DSGVTQTPKHLITATGQRVTLRCSPRSGDLSVYWYQQSLDQGLQFLIQYYNGEERAKGNILERFSAQQFPDLHSELNLSSLELGDSALYFCASSVGSNTEAFFGQGTRLTVV.

The chain carries TRBV5-1 and TRBJ1-3; D unresolved. CDR3 length: 14 amino acids. Germline-derived CDR1 and CDR2 are SGHRS and YFSETQ. V gave up 3 bases and J gave up 3 bases, with 10 bases separating them. This CDR3 reads CASSSETDGNTIYF. The CDR3 DNA reads TGCGCCAGCAGCTCCGAGACCGATGGAAACACCATATATTTT. Full variable domain (missing parts from reference TRBV5-1 and TRBJ1-3): KAGVTQTPRYLIKTRGQQVTLSCSPISGHRSVSWYQQTPGQGLQFLFEYFSETQRNKGNFPGRFSGRQFSNSRSEMNVSTLELGDSALYLCASSSETDGNTIYFGEGSWLTVV.

This clone was seen a handful of times. The chain recombines TRBV7-9 with TRBJ1-1; D unresolved. V lost 0 bases to trimming and J lost 8 bases, with 10 bases between them. The CDR3 spans 13 residues. Germline V CDR1 and CDR2: SEHNR, FQNEAQ (reference sequence). CDR3 DNA: TGTGCCAGCAGCTTAGCTGGCCGAGAGGAAGCTTTCTTT. Translation gives CASSLAGREEAFF.

V is TRBV14 and J is TRBJ1-5; tentatively, D is TRBD1 (5 bases). The germline gives CDR1 SGHDN, CDR2 FVKESK. The V end lost 3 bases, the J end lost 0 bases, and 9 bases lay between the germline ends. The CDR3 spans 15 residues. In nucleotides, the CDR3 is TGTGCCAGCAGCCAGGGGACGGATAGCAATCAGCCCCAGCATTTT. Translation gives CASSQGTDSNQPQHF.

There are a few counts of this clone. This rearrangement joins TRBV6-4 to TRBJ2-2, with no clear D. The CDR3 covers 13 residues. Germline V gene sequence: CDR1 MRHNA, CDR2 SNTAGT. V lost 0 bases and J 5 bases, leaving 4 bases between the germline ends. The CDR3 is CASSDSSTGELFF. CDR3 in DNA: TGTGCCAGCAGTGACTCGAGTACCGGGGAGCTGTTTTTT.

This clone was counted once. CDR3 nucleotide sequence: TGTGCCAGCAGCTTAGAGAGCTCTAGCGGGGGAACCTACAATGAGCAGTTCTTC. Protein: CASSLESSSGGTYNEQFF. V gene TRBV13 combines with J gene TRBJ2-1, with 10 bases lining up with TRBD2. After removal of 1 base from V and 2 bases from J, the junction contained 8 bases not matched to a gene. The CDR3 has 18 amino acids. Looked up from germline, CDR1 is PRHDT and CDR2 is FYEKMQ (reference sequence).

This rearrangement joins TRBV6-5 to TRBJ1-2; 8 bases fit TRBD1. CDR1 and CDR2 from the germline V gene are MNHEY and SVGAGI. The ends lost 10 bases at V and 1 base at J; junction bases unmatched: 5. The CDR3 consists of 13 residues. This chain's CDR3 is CATGTGLNYGYTF. Written as DNA, the CDR3 is TGTGCCACAGGGACAGGTCTTAACTATGGCTACACCTTC.